The 5 T cell receptor beta chains given below trace back to one sample, sequenced in a study of metastatic and nonmetastatic thyroid tumors. TCRdb re-called the PCR reads via MiXCR. This sample yields 40,000 to 45,000 clones, of which 3% to 3.5% are seen a single time; approximately 10% belongs to the top ten. Every patient underwent thyroid surgery untreated. Material: blood. Receptor source: a female donor with papillary thyroid cancer or a benign thyroid nodule (not recorded which). Some clones in this sample may be carry-over from other donors' samples.

This clone was seen repeatedly, ten times or more. The chain recombines TRBV11-3 with TRBJ2-5, with no clear D. Germline lookup yields CDR1 SGHNT and CDR2 YENEEA. The CDR3 runs 16 residues. The V gene lost 5 bases and the J gene lost 4 bases, with 20 bases spanning the gap. This CDR3 is CASSAPTATIGETQYF. The DNA of the CDR3 is TGTGCCAGCAGCGCCCCGACTGCGACCATAGGAGAGACCCAGTACTTC.

This clone was seen repeatedly, ten times or more. This chain's CDR3 is CASSPGRSTDTQYF. DNA of the CDR3: TGTGCCAGCAGCCCGGGACGTAGCACAGATACGCAGTATTTT. This chain connects TRBV9 to TRBJ2-3, with D tentatively TRBD1 or TRBD2 (5 bases each). The length of the CDR3 is 14 residues. Germline V CDR1 and CDR2: SGDLS, YYNGEE. Trimming pared 4 bases from V and 0 bases from J, leaving 9 bases between.

This chain connects TRBV30 to TRBJ1-4; TRBD1 aligns across 10 bases. The CDR3 has 16 residues. Losses at the gene ends were 2 bases for V and 5 bases for J; bases not matched to a gene: 8. The germline V gene has CDR1 GTSNPN and CDR2 SVGIG (reference sequence). The CDR3 region is CAWSWTGTGDNEKLFF. The CDR3 DNA reads as TGTGCCTGGAGTTGGACTGGGACAGGGGACAATGAAAAACTGTTTTTT.

This clone was counted many times. The CDR3 DNA is TGTGCCAGCAGCCAAGATAACGACAGAGGAGTGAACAATGAGCAGTTCTTC. It encodes CASSQDNDRGVNNEQFF. The chain employs TRBV4-2 and TRBJ2-1; possibly TRBD1 for D (5 bases). The V gene's germline CDR1 is LGHNA and CDR2 YNFKEQ. This CDR3 contains 17 residues. Trimming shortened V by 0 bases and J by 5 bases, and 17 bases separated the two germline ends.

This clone was picked up many times. The chain joins TRBV2 to TRBJ1-3, with D uncertain. The CDR3 extends over 14 amino acids. V shed 6 bases and J shed 2 bases, with 11 bases lying between them. The germline V gene encodes CDR1 SNHLY and CDR2 FYNNEI. Written as DNA, the CDR3 is TGTGCCAGCAGGCACCGGGAAACTGGAAACACCATATATTTT. Encoded protein: CASRHRETGNTIYF.